This TCR beta chain appears in the sequencing data of a study of T cell changes during pregnancy in multiple sclerosis (dated by TCRdb to about 2019). Regarding the research as a whole: The study examined how the T cell repertoire changed over the course of pregnancy in women with multiple sclerosis.

In the case of this clone: Its binding antigen is unknown. Within one base of it there is no much larger clone, and no base qualities were kept.

To prepare the library, the immunoSEQ multiplex PCR assay was applied. Held by TCRdb, this immuneACCESS table contains in-frame sequences only and omits some clones. Under half of the omission traces to an unresolved V gene where checked; the cause of the rest is unknown. This sample holds more than 55,000 clones; about 90% were observed only once. Of the sample, about 7% falls within the top ten clones. The cysteine opens and the phenylalanine closes a CDR3 of 15 amino acids. CDR3 DNA is the only sequence kept; it has 45 bases, read in frame from the first base. The germline V gene provides CDR1 SGHNT and CDR2 YENEEA. The junction carries 15 bases between V and J, which are trimmed by 2 bases and 5 bases respectively.

The sequence came from a female donor in good health, enrolled as a control in a pregnancy study. The sample in question was peripheral blood, obtained in the third trimester of pregnancy. In this chain, TRBV11-3 is recombined with TRBJ2-5; the D gene is perhaps TRBD2, from 6 matching bases. The DNA sequence reads TGTGCCAGCAGCTTAAGTAGTGGAGGGAGGGAGACCCAGTACTTC. This translates into CASSLSSGGRETQYF.